These 27 T cell receptor beta chains were sequenced from one sample in a study of spatial heterogeneity in lung cancer. As for time point: blood at routine non-recurrence follow-up after resection. Researchers sequenced whole RNA taken from tumor, nontumor lung or frozen PBMC without sorting. In TCRdb, the 5' RACE reads were re-called with MiXCR into one record per CDR3 protein. The data contain some 110,000 distinct CDR3 sequences, more than 9% of them singletons. Sequences were derived from PBMCs, sampled at follow-up. The receptors shown here come from a male donor with early-stage non-small cell lung cancer.

The V gene is TRBV7-9, the J gene TRBJ1-2; tentatively, D is TRBD1 (6 bases). This CDR3 region has 14 residues. V was trimmed by 5 bases and J by 2 bases, leaving 12 bases between them. Germline V gene data show CDR1 as SEHNR and CDR2 as FQNEAQ (reference sequence). The DNA for the CDR3 is TGTGCCAGCAGCCTCACACAGGGAAACTATGGCTACACCTTC. The encoded protein is CASSLTQGNYGYTF.

This clonotype was observed many times. This chain connects TRBV5-6 to TRBJ2-7, with D possibly TRBD2 on 5 matching bases. This CDR3 region has 15 residues. Germline V CDR1 and CDR2: SGHDT, YYEEEE. With 4 bases removed from V and 3 bases from J, the gap between germline ends came to 17 bases. The CDR3 loop reads CASSPGRGLSYEQYF. For the CDR3, the DNA is TGTGCCAGCAGCCCCGGACGCGGGTTGAGCTACGAGCAGTACTTC.

V gene TRBV6-1 combines with J gene TRBJ2-7; the D gene could be TRBD1 or TRBD2 (7 bases each). The CDR3 contains 16 residues. Trimming removed 1 base from V and 4 bases from J, with 17 bases in between. Germline loops: CDR1 MNHNS, CDR2 SASEGT. This CDR3 reads CASSEERGRGKYEQYF. The CDR3 bases are TGTGCCAGCAGTGAAGAGCGGGGCAGGGGGAAATACGAGCAGTACTTC.

The J gene is TRBJ2-2, the V gene TRBV7-6; D perhaps matches TRBD1 (6 bases). CDR1 and CDR2 from the germline V gene are SGHVS and FNYEAQ. CDR3 length: 14 residues. V lost 3 bases and J 5 bases, leaving 10 bases between the germline ends. CDR3 bases: TGTGCCAGCAGCTTTAGCCAGGGGACCGGGGAGCTGTTTTTT. It encodes CASSFSQGTGELFF.

J is TRBJ1-3 and V is TRBV10-3; D is unclear. Deletions cut 8 bases from V and 7 bases from J, with 12 bases between. This CDR3 region has 12 residues. Germline V gene sequence: CDR1 ENHRY, CDR2 SYGVKD. CDR3 amino acids: CAIAGEGNTIYF. CDR3 nucleotide sequence: TGTGCCATCGCCGGGGAAGGGAACACCATATATTTT.

The chain uses TRBV20-1 and TRBJ1-1; 8 bases agree with TRBD1. In germline, CDR1 is DFQATT, CDR2 SNEGSKA (reference sequence). J was trimmed by 1 base and V by 6 bases; bases with no gene match: 10. This CDR3 is 15 amino acids long. For the CDR3, the DNA is TGCAGTGCCATATCCCCAGGGGGCTGGAACACTGAAGCTTTCTTT. Its protein product is CSAISPGGWNTEAFF.

This chain uses TRBV7-2 with TRBJ2-7; the D gene is possibly TRBD1 (6 bases). V was trimmed by 0 bases and J by 0 bases, leaving 15 bases between them. The CDR3 is made up of 17 amino acids. Germline lookup yields CDR1 SGHTA and CDR2 FQGNSA. CDR3 in amino acids: CASSLAGEWGRSYEQYF. The CDR3 DNA sequence: TGTGCCAGCAGCTTAGCAGGGGAATGGGGGCGCTCCTACGAGCAGTACTTC.

In this sample, this clonotype turned up many times. This rearrangement joins TRBV7-9 to TRBJ2-7, with 7 positions matching TRBD2. The ends lost 3 bases at V and 5 bases at J; junction bases unmatched: 4. From germline, CDR1 is SEHNR and CDR2 FQNEAQ (reference sequence). This CDR3 region has 13 residues. CDR3 in DNA: TGTGCCAGCAGCTTTGGACTAGGAGACGAGCAGTACTTC. It specifies CASSFGLGDEQYF.

This clonotype was counted a few times. The rearrangement uses TRBV7-8 and TRBJ2-3, with 12 positions matching TRBD2. This CDR3 is built from 18 residues. Germline CDR1 reads SGHVS; CDR2 reads FQNEAQ. J was trimmed by 2 bases and V by 6 bases; bases with no gene match: 12. The CDR3, as DNA: TGTGCCAGCAGACGCGTTGGAGGACTAGCGGGGAACACAGATACGCAGTATTTT. Translated, it gives CASRRVGGLAGNTDTQYF.

CDR3 DNA: TGTGCCAGCAGTTCTCCTGGAGCAACTAATGAAAAACTGTTTTTT. It yields the protein CASSSPGATNEKLFF. The V call is TRBV28, the J call TRBJ1-4, with no clear D. The CDR3 runs to 15 residues. The germline CDR1 and CDR2 sequences are MDHEN and SYDVKM. Trimming took 4 bases from V and 0 from J, leaving 9 bases between them.

This chain connects TRBV13 to TRBJ2-6; D unclear. The CDR3 length is 16 residues. CDR1 is PRHDT, CDR2 FYEKMQ, per germline (reference sequence). Trimming removed 8 bases at V and 3 bases at J, with 17 bases between. The CDR3 loop is CASRSTADGGANVLTF. The DNA for the CDR3 is TGTGCCAGCCGCTCCACCGCGGATGGTGGGGCCAACGTCCTGACTTTC.

The chain is built from TRBV28 and TRBJ1-1; no clear D gene. In germline, CDR1 is MDHEN, CDR2 SYDVKM. The CDR3 spans 16 residues. V was trimmed by 3 bases and J by 0 bases, leaving 14 bases between them. In DNA form, the CDR3 reads TGTGCCAGCAGTTTTCCCGAAAGACGGGTGAACACTGAAGCTTTCTTT. Protein: CASSFPERRVNTEAFF.

This clonotype was found a few times. V gene TRBV28 combines with J gene TRBJ1-1, with D possibly matching TRBD1 (6 bases). Trimming pared 6 bases from V and 3 bases from J, leaving 20 bases between. The germline V gene encodes CDR1 MDHEN and CDR2 SYDVKM. The CDR3 contains 16 residues. CDR3 in DNA: TGTGCCAGCAGCCAGGCTACAGGGACGTCGTACACTGAAGCTTTCTTT. Translated, it gives CASSQATGTSYTEAFF.

The chain uses TRBV7-3 and TRBJ2-2; the D is unclear. Germline V CDR1 and CDR2: SGHTA, FQGTGA. Trimming pared 2 bases from V and 0 bases from J, leaving 10 bases between. CDR3 length: 16 amino acids. The CDR3 sequence: CASSLQTAPNTGELFF. CDR3 coding DNA: TGTGCCAGCAGCTTACAGACTGCCCCGAACACCGGGGAGCTGTTTTTT. The entire variable domain, with the rest obtained from reference TRBV7-3 and TRBJ2-2, is as follows: GAGVSQTPSNKVTEKGKYVELRCDPISGHTALYWYRQSLGQGPEFLIYFQGTGAADDSGLPNDRFFAVRPEGSVSTLKIQRTERGDSAVYLCASSLQTAPNTGELFFGEGSRLTVL.

The chain recombines TRBV3-1 with TRBJ2-7; TRBD1 might be the D (6 bases). CDR1 is LGHDT and CDR2 is YNNKEL in the germline V gene (reference sequence). V lost 1 base, J lost 1 base, and 11 bases lay in between. CDR3 length equals 15 residues. In nucleotides, the CDR3 is TGTGCCAGCAGCCAAGGGGCCAGGGGTTCCTACGAGCAGTACTTC. This sequence encodes CASSQGARGSYEQYF.

This clonotype has more than one count but fewer than ten. This sequence joins TRBV7-3 and TRBJ1-2; D remains unclear. The germline V gene encodes CDR1 SGHTA and CDR2 FQGTGA. This CDR3 is built from 16 residues. V lost 5 bases and J lost 6, with 22 bases in between. This CDR3 is CASSPPRVGSLDGYTF. CDR3 nucleotide sequence: TGTGCCAGCAGCCCCCCGAGGGTAGGGAGCTTAGATGGCTACACCTTC. The whole variable domain, filled in from reference TRBV7-3 and TRBJ1-2, reads GAGVSQTPSNKVTEKGKYVELRCDPISGHTALYWYRQSLGQGPEFLIYFQGTGAADDSGLPNDRFFAVRPEGSVSTLKIQRTERGDSAVYLCASSPPRVGSLDGYTFGSGTRLTVV.

The chain carries TRBV6-1 and TRBJ1-4, with 8 bases that match TRBD1. This CDR3 contains 14 residues. Germline V gene lookup returns CDR1 MNHNS and CDR2 SASEGT. The trim removed 5 bases at V and 8 bases at J, leaving 7 bases unmatched. Here the CDR3 reads CASSRRTGREKLFF. For the CDR3, the DNA is TGTGCCAGCAGTAGACGGACAGGGAGGGAAAAACTGTTTTTT.

This clonotype has at least ten counts. The chain recombines TRBV7-3 with TRBJ2-7, with a weak D call TRBD2 (6 bases). CDR1 is SGHTA, CDR2 FQGTGA, per germline. V was trimmed by 5 bases and J by 2 bases, leaving 16 bases between them. CDR3 length equals 15 residues. CDR3 sequence (DNA): TGTGCCAGCAGCCCCTACCGAGGCGGGACCTACGAGCAGTACTTC. Translating gives CASSPYRGGTYEQYF.

The rearrangement links TRBV20-1 to TRBJ1-1; D not resolved. Germline-derived CDR1 and CDR2 are DFQATT and SNEGSKA (reference sequence). The CDR3 is 12 residues long. Trimming pared 7 bases from V and 0 bases from J, leaving 9 bases between. The DNA of the CDR3 is TGCAGTGGCAGTCTCATGAACACTGAAGCTTTCTTT. Protein: CSGSLMNTEAFF.

The V gene is TRBV2, the J gene TRBJ2-5; 7 bases map to TRBD1. The V gene's germline CDR1 is SNHLY and CDR2 FYNNEI. The CDR3 length is 14 residues. The J segment lost 0 bases and the V segment lost 7 bases, leaving 5 bases of the junction unmatched. In nucleotides, the CDR3 is TGTGCCAGCATCGGACAGGACCACCAAGAGACCCAGTACTTC. It specifies CASIGQDHQETQYF.

The chain employs TRBV20-1 and TRBJ1-5; 8 bases map to TRBD1. CDR1 and CDR2 (germline): DFQATT, SNEGSKA (reference sequence). CDR3 length: 13 residues. With 7 bases clipped from V and 5 bases from J, the junction kept 7 bases outside the gene matches. The CDR3 protein is CSVNRGMDQPQHF. DNA for the CDR3: TGCAGTGTTAACAGGGGGATGGATCAGCCCCAGCATTTT.

The rearrangement uses TRBV3-1 and TRBJ2-1; possibly TRBD1 for D (5 bases). The CDR3 length is 12 residues. Germline V gene sequence: CDR1 LGHDT, CDR2 YNNKEL (reference sequence). V dropped 8 bases and J dropped 9 bases, with 14 bases sitting between them. Here the CDR3 DNA reads TGTGCCAGCTCCTCTAGGGGTGTTGAGCAGTTCTTC. Encoded protein: CASSSRGVEQFF.

This clonotype has only a few counts. This sequence joins TRBV3-1 and TRBJ2-7; no firm D call. The CDR3 loop spans 14 amino acids. CDR1 is LGHDT and CDR2 is YNNKEL in the germline V gene (reference sequence). Trimming shortened V by 0 bases and J by 0 bases, and 6 bases separated the two germline ends. The CDR3: CASSQERSSYEQYF. DNA of the CDR3: TGTGCCAGCAGCCAAGAAAGGAGCTCCTACGAGCAGTACTTC.

The V call is TRBV5-1, the J call TRBJ2-2; D ambiguous. Per the germline V gene, CDR1 is SGHRS and CDR2 is YFSETQ. The CDR3 has 14 residues. Trimming cost V 0 bases and J 4 bases, with 7 bases left between them. Written as DNA, the CDR3 is TGCGCCAGCAGCTTGGAAGCAGCCACCGGGGAGCTGTTTTTT. Translating it yields CASSLEAATGELFF.

The V gene is TRBV4-3, the J gene TRBJ2-7, with 11 bases identical to TRBD2. The CDR3 sequence is 18 residues long. The germline V gene encodes CDR1 LGHNA and CDR2 YSLEER. V lost 3 bases, J lost 0 bases, and 10 bases stayed unmatched. In DNA, the CDR3 is TGCGCCAGCAGCCAGGGCCCTAGCGGGGGGCGCAGCTCCTACGAGCAGTACTTC. Residues: CASSQGPSGGRSSYEQYF.

The V gene is TRBV18, the J gene TRBJ1-2; D possibly corresponds to TRBD1 (6 bases). The V gene lost 4 bases and the J gene lost 1 base, with 7 bases spanning the gap. Germline lookup yields CDR1 KGHSH and CDR2 LQKENI. CDR3 length: 13 residues. The CDR3 coding sequence is TGTGCCAGCTCACAACAGGGTAACTATGGCTACACCTTC. As protein: CASSQQGNYGYTF.

The chain joins TRBV7-9 to TRBJ2-5; 8 bases fit TRBD2. The CDR3 sequence is 15 residues long. Germline lookup yields CDR1 SEHNR and CDR2 FQNEAQ (reference sequence). The junction had 4 bases not matched to a gene; V was cut back by 3 bases and J by 1 base. CDR3 sequence: CASSFSSGGQETQYF. The CDR3 coding sequence is TGTGCCAGCAGCTTCTCCAGCGGGGGCCAAGAGACCCAGTACTTC.